The TCR beta chain under discussion was sequenced for a study of blood T cell repertoires in COVID-19. Background on the study: Both acute and convalescent COVID-19 samples were obtained from the United States, Italy and Spain. The cDNA or gDNA used as material had been derived from T cells, B-cell-depleted T cells, or PBMCs.

V lost 0 bases, J lost 2 bases, and 11 bases lay in between. Germline V gene sequence: CDR1 MGHRA, CDR2 YSYEKL. The length of the CDR3 is 16 residues. Authors' analysis steps: Estimates of nucleated cell counts were drawn from the amplification of reference gene primers. Generated by immunoSEQ multiplex PCR, the TCRdb table keeps only in-frame clones and is missing some. That table gives V, J and clone size, and the DNA gave D and trimming. The table shows about 50,000 clones, with about 88% occurring only once. The source of this sequence is a human donor in a cohort sampled during active COVID-19. The sequenced material came from peripheral blood. The genes are TRBV4-1 and TRBJ2-1, with D tentatively TRBD2 (6 bases). DNA of the CDR3: TGCGCCAGCAGCCAAGAAGGCGGGGAGGCCTACAATGAGCAGTTCTTC. Its protein is CASSQEGGEAYNEQFF.